This T cell receptor (beta chain) was profiled in a study of OX40 agonist ivuxolimab in advanced cancers. Study as a whole: The dose-escalation cohort had hepatocellular carcinoma, melanoma, renal cell or head and neck cancer.

Overall study findings and caveats: There were, on average, more expanded clones in CD8+ T cells than in CD4+.

Measured with immunoSEQ multiplex PCR; TCRdb has only the in-frame clones, and not every one. The table shows around 22,000 clones, with approximately 85% occurring only once. A remark on this clone: The antigen is undetermined.

Germline-derived CDR1 and CDR2 are SGHNT and YYREEE (reference sequence). CDR3 length equals 13 residues. The V gene is TRBV5-4, the J gene TRBJ2-5, with D perhaps TRBD2 (6 bases). The J call is uncertain, as TRBJ2-7 better fits the DNA end. Sequences were derived from CD4+ or CD8+ T cells sorted from blood, sampled in a trial of the OX40 agonist ivuxolimab. The source of this sequence is an adult with an advanced solid tumor such as melanoma, head and neck, liver or kidney cancer. This CDR3 reads CASSTRESYEQYF. The CDR3 DNA follows: TGTGCCAGCAGCACCCGGGAGTCCTACGAGCAGTACTTC.